This TCR beta chain appears in the sequencing data of a study of T cells in Graves' hyperthyroidism and ophthalmopathy. Regarding the study as a whole: For ophthalmopathy, model prediction preceded onset by a median around six months.

In germline, CDR1 is DFQATT, CDR2 SNEGSKA (reference sequence). This CDR3 has 14 amino acids. V shed 3 bases, J shed 2 bases, and the junction held 5 bases outside the gene matches. In regard to this clonotype: Antigen unknown.

The source material, RNA transcripts, was used to amplify TCR beta CDR3 regions. Primed by the HTBI set, a first-round RT-PCR was run on the TCR CDR3. TCRdb re-analysed the multiplex PCR reads in MiXCR, keeping a single row per CDR3 protein. The data contain hundreds of thousands of distinct CDR3 sequences, about 15% of them singletons. Each 10 ml fresh peripheral blood draw supplied the PBMCs. The genes are TRBV20-1 and TRBJ2-3; 7 bases match TRBD2. This receptor was obtained from a woman in her late teens or twenties with Graves' hyperthyroidism. The sample taken for sequencing was blood. The CDR3 spells CSARVAGTTDTQYF. The CDR3 DNA reads TGCAGTGCTAGGGTAGCGGGTACCACAGATACGCAGTATTTT.